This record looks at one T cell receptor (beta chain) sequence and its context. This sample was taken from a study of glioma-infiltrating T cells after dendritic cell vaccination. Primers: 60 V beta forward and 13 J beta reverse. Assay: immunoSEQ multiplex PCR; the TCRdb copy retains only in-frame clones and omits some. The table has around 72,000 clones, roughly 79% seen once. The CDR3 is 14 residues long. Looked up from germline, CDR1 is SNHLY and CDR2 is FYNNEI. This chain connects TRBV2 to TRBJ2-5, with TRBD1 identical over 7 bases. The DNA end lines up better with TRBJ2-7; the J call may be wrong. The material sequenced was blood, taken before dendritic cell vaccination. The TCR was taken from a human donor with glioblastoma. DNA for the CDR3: TGTGCCAGCAGGGTAGGACAGGCCCTAGGCGAGCAGTACTTC. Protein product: CASRVGQALGEQYF.